One sample yielded the 23 T cell receptor beta chains listed below, sequenced in a study of cytomegalovirus exposure and HLA in healthy donors. Researchers ran the PCR with 60 Vbeta and 13 Jbeta primers. Sequencing was performed with immunoSEQ multiplex PCR; in TCRdb, only in-frame clones are kept and a portion is missing. The data show fewer than 85,000 clones, around 65% seen once. The sample was PBMCs. These receptors were collected from a man in his 60s in good health and CMV-seropositive.

This chain links TRBV18 with TRBJ1-5, with TRBD1 matching over 7 bases. Germline V gene sequence: CDR1 KGHSH, CDR2 LQKENI. V trimming: 6 bases; J trimming: 7 bases; junction bases outside the gene matches: 9. The CDR3 runs 14 residues. The CDR3 is CASSENRGPQPQHF. The DNA for the CDR3 is TGTGCCAGCTCCGAAAATAGGGGGCCCCAGCCCCAGCATTTT.

The J gene is TRBJ2-3, the V gene TRBV28; TRBD2 matches 7 bases. This CDR3 comprises 18 residues. Germline V gene lookup returns CDR1 MDHEN and CDR2 SYDVKM. With V trimmed by 3 bases and J by 6 bases, 18 bases remained unmatched. The CDR3 reads CASSFSPGGSSFWDTQYF. In DNA form, the CDR3 reads TGTGCCAGCAGTTTCTCCCCAGGCGGGAGTTCTTTCTGGGATACGCAGTATTTT.

The gene calls are TRBV6-6 and TRBJ2-5, with TRBD1 matching over 9 bases. Judging by the DNA end, TRBJ2-7 fits better; the J call may be wrong. The germline V gene has CDR1 MNHNY and CDR2 SVGAGI (reference sequence). The CDR3 spans 13 residues. The CDR3 nucleotides read TGTGCCAGTGTGGGACAGGGAAACTACGAGCAGTACTTC. Protein sequence: CASVGQGNYEQYF.

V and J are TRBV27 and TRBJ2-5; tentative D call: TRBD1 (5 bases). The CDR3 has 13 residues. Trimming cost V 6 bases and J 3 bases, with 11 bases left between them. Germline loops: CDR1 MNHEY, CDR2 SMNVEV (reference sequence). The CDR3 DNA follows: TGTGCCAGCAGACCGCTAGGGGAAGAGACCCAGTACTTC. Protein product: CASRPLGEETQYF.

The CDR3 DNA follows: TGTGCCAGCAGCCGGAGCAGCAATCAGCCCCAGCATTTT. Translated: CASSRSSNQPQHF. This rearrangement joins TRBV5-8 to TRBJ1-5, with no clear D. Trimming stripped 4 bases from V and 1 base from J, with 6 bases between. Germline V gene lookup returns CDR1 SGHTS and CDR2 YDEGEE. The CDR3 totals 13 residues.

V gene TRBV7-9 combines with J gene TRBJ1-4; D not resolved. Trimming took off 2 bases at V and 3 bases at J, with 10 bases between the two ends. The length of the CDR3 is 15 residues. Per the germline V gene, CDR1 is SEHNR and CDR2 is FQNEAQ (reference sequence). CDR3 in amino acids: CASSLRREANEKLFF. DNA for the CDR3: TGTGCCAGCAGCTTAAGGAGGGAGGCTAATGAAAAACTGTTTTTT.

The gene calls are TRBV19 and TRBJ1-5; tentatively, D is TRBD1 (5 bases). There are 14 residues in the CDR3. V shed 4 bases and J shed 2 bases, with 9 bases lying between them. Germline CDR1 and CDR2: LNHDA and SQIVND (reference sequence). The CDR3 here is CASSSLQGNQPQHF. The CDR3 coding sequence is TGTGCCAGTAGTAGCTTACAGGGCAATCAGCCCCAGCATTTT.

The gene calls are TRBV9 and TRBJ2-1; D is possibly TRBD2 (7 bases). From germline, CDR1 is SGDLS and CDR2 YYNGEE. CDR3 size: 18 residues. Trimming stripped 0 bases from V and 2 bases from J, with 18 bases between. The CDR3: CASSVDWGRGGTYNEQFF. CDR3 in DNA: TGTGCCAGCAGCGTAGATTGGGGGAGGGGGGGAACCTACAATGAGCAGTTCTTC.

The gene calls are TRBV21-1 and TRBJ2-1; TRBD2 was called by the table and not checked on the DNA. TRBV21-1 is designated a pseudogene. The CDR3 covers 15 residues. CDR3 nucleotide sequence: TGTGCCAGCACCAGCAGACGGGAACCTGTTGATGAGCAGTTCTTC. Translation gives CASTSRREPVDEQFF.

The chain combines TRBV27 with TRBJ2-3, with 7 bases aligning to TRBD2. The CDR3 is 14 residues long. Germline lookup yields CDR1 MNHEY and CDR2 SMNVEV (reference sequence). V lost 5 bases to trimming and J lost 1 base; unmatched junction nucleotides: 3. The CDR3 protein is CASSGLVGTDTQYF. CDR3 nucleotide sequence: TGTGCCAGCAGTGGACTAGTCGGCACAGATACGCAGTATTTT.

This clone was seen only once. The chain uses TRBV27 and TRBJ1-5, with 7 bases matching TRBD1. V was pared by 5 bases and J by 1 base, with 5 bases of the junction left unmatched. Germline V CDR1 and CDR2: MNHEY, SMNVEV (reference sequence). CDR3 size: 15 residues. CDR3 protein: CASSLDRVSNQPQHF. The CDR3 bases are TGTGCCAGCAGTCTTGACAGGGTAAGCAATCAGCCCCAGCATTTT.

The chain recombines TRBV28 with TRBJ1-4, with TRBD1 matching over 8 bases. With 8 bases clipped from V and 8 bases from J, the junction kept 13 bases outside the gene matches. Germline lookup yields CDR1 MDHEN and CDR2 SYDVKM. The CDR3 length is 15 residues. CDR3 residues: CASSYQGAQGEKLFF. The CDR3, as DNA: TGTGCCAGCTCCTACCAGGGGGCTCAAGGGGAAAAACTGTTTTTT.

V is TRBV20-1 and J is TRBJ1-1; D not resolved. Germline CDR1 is DFQATT and CDR2 is SNEGSKA (reference sequence). The CDR3 covers 11 residues. V was clipped by 4 bases and J by 1 base, with 4 bases between them. CDR3 nucleotides: TGCAGTGCTACCTGGAACACTGAAGCTTTCTTT. It encodes CSATWNTEAFF.

This chain joins TRBV28 and TRBJ2-5; the match to TRBD2 covers 12 bases. J lost 3 bases, V lost 6 bases, and 14 bases had no gene match. This CDR3 comprises 18 residues. CDR1 MDHEN and CDR2 SYDVKM come from the germline V gene. The CDR3 loop reads CASSKQGTSGRIKETQYF. The CDR3 DNA reads as TGTGCCAGCAGCAAACAAGGGACTAGCGGGCGAATCAAAGAGACCCAGTACTTC.

The chain is built from TRBV6-1 and TRBJ1-2; 10 positions agree with TRBD1. Germline assignment: CDR1 MNHNS and CDR2 SASEGT. The CDR3 sequence is 15 residues long. The junction had 13 bases not matched to a gene; V was cut back by 7 bases and J by 8 bases. The CDR3 bases are TGTGCCAGCACACTAAGGCCGGGACAGGGGCAGGGCTACACCTTC. Encoded protein: CASTLRPGQGQGYTF.

The chain combines TRBV5-1 with TRBJ1-1; D is ambiguous. The CDR3 covers 14 residues. Trimming took 3 bases from V and 3 from J, leaving 12 bases between them. Per germline, CDR1 SGHRS and CDR2 YFSETQ. The CDR3 DNA reads TGCGCCAGCAGCTCGAGAGCGGTCGACACTGAAGCTTTCTTT. Translated, it gives CASSSRAVDTEAFF. Variable domain in full (rest from reference TRBV5-1 and TRBJ1-1): KAGVTQTPRYLIKTRGQQVTLSCSPISGHRSVSWYQQTPGQGLQFLFEYFSETQRNKGNFPGRFSGRQFSNSRSEMNVSTLELGDSALYLCASSSRAVDTEAFFGQGTRLTVV.

This clone was picked up a small number of times. The rearrangement joins TRBV11-1 to TRBJ2-7; the D gene is possibly TRBD1 (6 bases). The CDR3 length is 15 residues. Germline V gene sequence: CDR1 SGHAT, CDR2 FQDESV (reference sequence). V dropped 1 base and J dropped 4 bases, with 14 bases sitting between them. The CDR3, as DNA: TGTGCCAGCAGCTTAGATGTTAGGGGGACGTACGAGCAGTACTTC. Protein sequence: CASSLDVRGTYEQYF.

This rearrangement joins TRBV27 to TRBJ2-7; no reliable D call. Trimming stripped 6 bases from V and 2 bases from J, with 17 bases between. Germline values: CDR1 MNHEY, CDR2 SMNVEV (reference sequence). This CDR3 has 15 residues. In nucleotides, the CDR3 is TGTGCCAGCAGCCGAGCTGCGAACCCTACCTACGAGCAGTACTTC. Its translation: CASSRAANPTYEQYF.

The V gene is TRBV7-2, the J gene TRBJ2-5, with D unclear. Trimming shortened V by 5 bases and J by 5 bases, and 12 bases separated the two germline ends. CDR3 length equals 13 residues. Germline V gene data show CDR1 as SGHTA and CDR2 as FQGNSA. CDR3 in DNA: TGTGCCAGCAGCCCGCCAAACGGGGAGACCCAGTACTTC. Amino acids: CASSPPNGETQYF.

The J gene is TRBJ2-7, the V gene TRBV30, with 9 bases identical to TRBD2. The germline V gene encodes CDR1 GTSNPN and CDR2 SVGIG (reference sequence). The CDR3 is made up of 14 amino acids. V lost 0 bases to trimming and J lost 5 bases; unmatched junction nucleotides: 5. The CDR3 spells CAWSVKAGGNEQYF. CDR3 nucleotide sequence: TGTGCCTGGAGTGTAAAAGCGGGAGGAAACGAGCAGTACTTC.

This clone has just a few counts. This chain links TRBV6-5 with TRBJ2-1; a possible D gene is TRBD1 (5 bases). Trimming left V 2 bases short and J 4 bases short, with 9 bases between. The CDR3 spans 14 residues. Germline values: CDR1 MNHEY, CDR2 SVGAGI. The CDR3 reads CASSYQGRYNEQFF. Written as DNA, the CDR3 is TGTGCCAGCAGTTACCAGGGTCGGTACAATGAGCAGTTCTTC.

The V call is TRBV6-5, the J call TRBJ1-2; perhaps TRBD1 as D (6 bases). Germline lookup yields CDR1 MNHEY and CDR2 SVGAGI. The V and J ends lost 4 bases and 7 bases respectively, with 13 bases between them. This CDR3 has 13 amino acids. CDR3 protein: CASSFYRDAGYTF. The CDR3, as DNA: TGTGCCAGCAGTTTTTACAGGGATGCTGGCTACACCTTC.

The J gene is TRBJ2-3, the V gene TRBV4-3; D is perhaps TRBD1 (5 bases). The germline gives CDR1 LGHNA, CDR2 YSLEER. Trimming cost V 4 bases and J 1 base, with 6 bases left between them. The CDR3 runs 13 residues. The DNA for the CDR3 is TGCGCCAGCAGCCTCAGGGGCACAGATACGCAGTATTTT. The encoded protein is CASSLRGTDTQYF.